The rows below give T cell receptor beta chains drawn from one sample of a study of Ad26.COV2.S vaccination and SARS-CoV-2 variants. This table comes from immunoSEQ multiplex PCR, and its TCRdb copy is limited to in-frame clones, with some not included. Seen here are around 300,000 clones, around 88% observed once, and the top ten hold 5%. Sequenced material: peripheral blood, taken in a trial of Ad26.COV2.S vaccine versus placebo. The receptors shown here come from a person aged 18-65 years who received the Ad26.COV2.S COVID-19 vaccine or a placebo. Both conserved end residues are part of each CDR3. Fields, in order: D gene, J gene, clone size, V gene, CDR3 protein, CDR3 DNA. The D gene is left open where the match is weak. Size is omitted from some rows. Given values are once, few, many or a class for expanded clones.

d_gene: NA; j_gene: TRBJ1-3; abundance: NA; v_gene: TRBV6-1; CDR3aa: CASSESGSGNTIYF; CDR3nt: TGTGCCAGCAGTGAATCGGGTTCTGGAAACACCATATATTTT
d_gene: NA; j_gene: TRBJ1-5; abundance: NA; v_gene: TRBV30; CDR3aa: CAWSRGSNQPQHF; CDR3nt: TGTGCCTGGAGTAGAGGGAGCAATCAGCCCCAGCATTTT
d_gene: NA; j_gene: TRBJ2-3; abundance: NA; v_gene: TRBV27; CDR3aa: CASSLSDTDTQYF; CDR3nt: TGTGCCAGCAGTTTATCGGACACAGATACGCAGTATTTT
d_gene: TRBD1; j_gene: TRBJ2-1; abundance: NA; v_gene: TRBV7-9; CDR3aa: CASSQNTGQGRSEQFF; CDR3nt: TGTGCCAGCAGCCAAAATACCGGACAGGGAAGAAGTGAGCAGTTCTTC
d_gene: NA; j_gene: TRBJ1-2; abundance: NA; v_gene: TRBV19; CDR3aa: CASSIPGLYGYTF; CDR3nt: TGTGCCAGTAGTATACCCGGACTCTATGGCTACACCTTC
d_gene: TRBD1; j_gene: TRBJ1-4; abundance: NA; v_gene: TRBV28; CDR3aa: CATSTAGGVEKLFF; CDR3nt: TGTGCCACCAGCACCGCAGGGGGCGTTGAAAAACTGTTTTTT
d_gene: NA; j_gene: TRBJ1-5; abundance: NA; v_gene: TRBV24-1; CDR3aa: CATSPTGRLGQPQHF; CDR3nt: TGTGCCACCAGTCCAACAGGGCGCTTGGGGCAGCCCCAGCATTTT
d_gene: NA; j_gene: TRBJ1-2; abundance: NA; v_gene: TRBV7-2; CDR3aa: CASSLAPSDVSYTF; CDR3nt: TGTGCCAGCAGCTTAGCCCCCTCCGACGTGTCCTACACCTTC
d_gene: NA; j_gene: TRBJ2-3; abundance: NA; v_gene: TRBV7-9; CDR3aa: CASSLIKLDTQYF; CDR3nt: TGTGCCAGCAGCTTAATAAAATTAGATACGCAGTATTTT
d_gene: TRBD1; j_gene: TRBJ2-1; abundance: NA; v_gene: TRBV9; CDR3aa: CASSEGATYNEQFF; CDR3nt: TGTGCCAGCAGCGAGGGGGCAACTTACAATGAGCAGTTCTTC
d_gene: TRBD2; j_gene: TRBJ2-3; abundance: NA; v_gene: TRBV6-1; CDR3aa: CASSALLAGATDTQYF; CDR3nt: TGTGCCAGCAGTGCCCTTCTAGCGGGGGCCACAGATACGCAGTATTTT
d_gene: NA; j_gene: TRBJ1-3; abundance: NA; v_gene: TRBV4-1; CDR3aa: CASSQPRQTSGNTIYF; CDR3nt: TGCGCCAGCAGCCAACCCCGACAGACCTCTGGAAACACCATATATTTT
d_gene: NA; j_gene: TRBJ2-1; abundance: NA; v_gene: TRBV7-9; CDR3aa: CASTAGTRTYNEQFF; CDR3nt: TGTGCCAGCACCGCCGGGACAAGAACCTACAATGAGCAGTTCTTC
d_gene: NA; j_gene: TRBJ1-1; abundance: NA; v_gene: TRBV28; CDR3aa: CASSLHGSGKNTEAFF; CDR3nt: TGTGCCAGCAGTTTACACGGGTCAGGGAAGAACACTGAAGCTTTCTTT
d_gene: NA; j_gene: TRBJ1-6; abundance: NA; v_gene: TRBV9; CDR3aa: CASSVDPNSSGNSPLHF; CDR3nt: TGTGCCAGCAGCGTAGACCCCAATTCAAGCGGTAATTCACCCCTCCACTTT
d_gene: NA; j_gene: TRBJ2-3; abundance: NA; v_gene: TRBV4-3; CDR3aa: CASSQAASTLTDTQYF; CDR3nt: TGCGCCAGCAGCCAAGCGGCCTCTACCCTAACAGATACGCAGTATTTT
d_gene: TRBD1; j_gene: TRBJ1-6; abundance: NA; v_gene: TRBV23-1; CDR3aa: CASSRGPRGLVGNSPLHF; CDR3nt: TGCGCCAGCAGTAGGGGCCCCAGGGGGCTGGTTGGTAATTCACCCCTCCACTTT
d_gene: TRBD1; j_gene: TRBJ2-3; abundance: NA; v_gene: TRBV6-5; CDR3aa: CASRGKGGYTDTQYF; CDR3nt: TGTGCCAGCAGGGGGAAAGGGGGCTACACAGATACGCAGTATTTT
d_gene: TRBD1; j_gene: TRBJ1-5; abundance: NA; v_gene: TRBV4-1; CDR3aa: CASSQDTGQLYSNQPQHF; CDR3nt: TGCGCCAGCAGCCAAGATACGGGACAGCTTTATAGCAATCAGCCCCAGCATTTT
d_gene: NA; j_gene: TRBJ1-1; abundance: NA; v_gene: TRBV18; CDR3aa: CASSPFTGLEMNTEAFF; CDR3nt: TGTGCCAGCTCACCTTTCACAGGGTTGGAGATGAACACTGAAGCTTTCTTT
d_gene: NA; j_gene: TRBJ1-6; abundance: once; v_gene: TRBV28; CDR3aa: CASSLLGRWGGNSPLHF; CDR3nt: TGTGCCAGCAGTTTATTGGGAAGGTGGGGAGGTAATTCACCCCTCCACTTT
d_gene: NA; j_gene: TRBJ1-5; abundance: NA; v_gene: TRBV20-1; CDR3aa: CSASNAEGGDQPQHF; CDR3nt: TGCAGTGCTAGTAATGCGGAAGGGGGTGATCAGCCCCAGCATTTT
d_gene: NA; j_gene: TRBJ1-1; abundance: NA; v_gene: TRBV18; CDR3aa: CASSPLGRNTEAFF; CDR3nt: TGTGCCAGCTCACCCTTGGGCAGGAACACTGAAGCTTTCTTT
d_gene: TRBD2; j_gene: TRBJ2-3; abundance: NA; v_gene: TRBV4-2; CDR3aa: CASSQVAGEAPDTQYF; CDR3nt: TGTGCCAGCAGCCAAGTAGCGGGGGAAGCACCAGATACGCAGTATTTT
d_gene: NA; j_gene: TRBJ1-5; abundance: NA; v_gene: TRBV27; CDR3aa: CASSPSRGRGGGNQPQHF; CDR3nt: TGTGCCAGCAGTCCCAGTAGAGGTAGGGGAGGAGGCAATCAGCCCCAGCATTTT
d_gene: NA; j_gene: TRBJ1-5; abundance: NA; v_gene: TRBV19; CDR3aa: CASSMALFSNQPQHF; CDR3nt: TGTGCCAGTAGTATGGCGCTCTTTAGCAATCAGCCCCAGCATTTT
d_gene: TRBD2; j_gene: TRBJ2-3; abundance: NA; v_gene: TRBV5-4; CDR3aa: CASSFASGRRTDTQYF; CDR3nt: TGTGCCAGCAGCTTCGCAAGCGGGAGGCGCACAGATACGCAGTATTTT
d_gene: NA; j_gene: TRBJ1-2; abundance: once; v_gene: TRBV15; CDR3aa: CATSGSRDSGGNYGYTF; CDR3nt: TGTGCCACCAGCGGATCACGGGACTCCGGGGGGAACTATGGCTACACCTTC
d_gene: TRBD2; j_gene: TRBJ2-1; abundance: once; v_gene: TRBV6-4; CDR3aa: CASSEEAGGSYNEQFF; CDR3nt: TGTGCCAGCAGTGAGGAGGCGGGAGGCTCCTACAATGAGCAGTTCTTC
d_gene: NA; j_gene: TRBJ2-7; abundance: NA; v_gene: TRBV5-1; CDR3aa: CASSLVAEYEQYF; CDR3nt: TGCGCCAGCAGCTTGGTGGCAGAATACGAGCAGTACTTC
d_gene: NA; j_gene: TRBJ1-5; abundance: NA; v_gene: TRBV28; CDR3aa: CASSGADQPQHF; CDR3nt: TGTGCCAGTTCGGGGGCGGATCAGCCCCAGCATTTT
d_gene: TRBD2; j_gene: TRBJ2-3; abundance: NA; v_gene: TRBV5-1; CDR3aa: CASSLVGGGTDTQYF; CDR3nt: TGCGCCAGCAGCTTGGTGGGAGGGGGCACAGATACGCAGTATTTT
d_gene: NA; j_gene: TRBJ1-2; abundance: NA; v_gene: TRBV3-1/TRBV3-2; CDR3aa: CASSLDRNYGYTF; CDR3nt: TGTGCCAGCAGTCTGGACAGAAACTATGGCTACACCTTC
d_gene: TRBD2; j_gene: TRBJ2-2; abundance: few; v_gene: TRBV9; CDR3aa: CASSVGLARGGELFF; CDR3nt: TGTGCCAGCAGCGTAGGACTAGCAAGGGGCGGGGAGCTGTTTTTT
d_gene: NA; j_gene: TRBJ2-1; abundance: NA; v_gene: TRBV2; CDR3aa: CASSARTVNEQFF; CDR3nt: TGTGCCAGCAGTGCTAGAACGGTGAATGAGCAGTTCTTC
d_gene: NA; j_gene: TRBJ2-7; abundance: few; v_gene: TRBV27; CDR3aa: CASKVSAEQGGSYEQYF; CDR3nt: TGTGCCAGCAAGGTCTCTGCGGAACAAGGTGGCTCCTACGAGCAGTACTTC
d_gene: NA; j_gene: TRBJ2-1; abundance: NA; v_gene: TRBV9; CDR3aa: CASSVDPEGALYNEQFF; CDR3nt: TGTGCCAGCAGCGTAGACCCGGAGGGGGCGCTCTACAATGAGCAGTTCTTC
d_gene: NA; j_gene: TRBJ1-2; abundance: once; v_gene: TRBV6-5; CDR3aa: CASTPRALSGYTF; CDR3nt: TGTGCCAGCACGCCCAGGGCCCTATCTGGCTACACCTTC
d_gene: NA; j_gene: TRBJ2-7; abundance: once; v_gene: TRBV7-8; CDR3aa: CASSSFEGSEQYF; CDR3nt: TGTGCCAGCAGCTCTTTTGAGGGATCCGAGCAGTACTTC
d_gene: NA; j_gene: TRBJ2-3; abundance: NA; v_gene: TRBV10-1; CDR3aa: CASSLGVMGTDTQYF; CDR3nt: TGCGCCAGCAGTCTGGGGGTAATGGGCACAGATACGCAGTATTTT
d_gene: TRBD2; j_gene: TRBJ2-6; abundance: NA; v_gene: TRBV4-1; CDR3aa: CASSQGLAGGKIGANVLTF; CDR3nt: TGCGCCAGCAGCCAAGGGCTAGCGGGAGGCAAAATTGGGGCCAACGTCCTGACTTTC
d_gene: TRBD2; j_gene: TRBJ2-1; abundance: NA; v_gene: TRBV30; CDR3aa: CAWGGTSQPYNEQFF; CDR3nt: TGTGCCTGGGGGGGGACTAGCCAACCCTACAATGAGCAGTTCTTC